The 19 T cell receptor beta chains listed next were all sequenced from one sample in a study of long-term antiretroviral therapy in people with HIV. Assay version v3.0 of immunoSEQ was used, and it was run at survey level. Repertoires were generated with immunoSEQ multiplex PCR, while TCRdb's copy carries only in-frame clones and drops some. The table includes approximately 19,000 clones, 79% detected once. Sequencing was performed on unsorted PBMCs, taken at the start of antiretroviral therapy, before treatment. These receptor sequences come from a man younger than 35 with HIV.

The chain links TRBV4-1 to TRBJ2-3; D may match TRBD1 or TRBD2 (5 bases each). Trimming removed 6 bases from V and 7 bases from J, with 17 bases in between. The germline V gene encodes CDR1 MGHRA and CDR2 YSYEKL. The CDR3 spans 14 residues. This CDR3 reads CASRSIPEGNTQYF. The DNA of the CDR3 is TGCGCCAGCAGGTCCATCCCCGAGGGGAATACGCAGTATTTT.

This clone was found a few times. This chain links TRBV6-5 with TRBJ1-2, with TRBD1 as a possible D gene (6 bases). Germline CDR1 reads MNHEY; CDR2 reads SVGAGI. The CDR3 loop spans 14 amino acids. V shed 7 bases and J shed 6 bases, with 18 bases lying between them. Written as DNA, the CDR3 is TGTGCCAGCACCTTATCGGGGGGGGCGGATGGCTACACCTTC. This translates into CASTLSGGADGYTF.

CDR3 in amino acids: CASSLGASWDSRADTQYF. CDR3 sequence (DNA): TGTGCCAGCAGCTTAGGAGCGTCGTGGGACTCAAGAGCAGATACGCAGTATTTT. The chain links TRBV11-3 to TRBJ2-3; tentatively, D is TRBD2 (6 bases). Trimming took off 1 base at V and 4 bases at J, with 21 bases between the two ends. The CDR3 is made up of 18 amino acids. Germline-derived CDR1 and CDR2 are SGHNT and YENEEA.

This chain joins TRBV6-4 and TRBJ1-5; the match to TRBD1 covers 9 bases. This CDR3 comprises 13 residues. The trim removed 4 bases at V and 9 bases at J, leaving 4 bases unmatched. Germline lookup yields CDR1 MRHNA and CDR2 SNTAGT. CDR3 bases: TGTGCCAGCAGTGTCGACAGGGGGTGGCCCCAGCATTTT. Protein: CASSVDRGWPQHF.

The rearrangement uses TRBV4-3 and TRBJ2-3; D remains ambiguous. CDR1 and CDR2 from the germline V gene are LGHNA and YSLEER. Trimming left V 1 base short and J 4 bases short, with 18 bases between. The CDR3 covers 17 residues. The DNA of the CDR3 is TGCGCCAGCAGCCAAGGGGTTGCTTTCGGTGGCTCAGATACGCAGTATTTT. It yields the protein CASSQGVAFGGSDTQYF.

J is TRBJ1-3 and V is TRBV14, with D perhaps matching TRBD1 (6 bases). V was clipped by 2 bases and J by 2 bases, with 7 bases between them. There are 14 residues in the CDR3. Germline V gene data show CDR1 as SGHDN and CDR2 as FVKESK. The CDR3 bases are TGTGCCAGCAGCCAACGGACAGCTGGAAACACCATATATTTT. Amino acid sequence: CASSQRTAGNTIYF.

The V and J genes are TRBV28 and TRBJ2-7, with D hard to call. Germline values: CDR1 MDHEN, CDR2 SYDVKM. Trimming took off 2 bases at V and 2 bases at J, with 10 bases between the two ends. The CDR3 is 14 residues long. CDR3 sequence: CASSLGARTYEQYF. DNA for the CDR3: TGTGCCAGCAGTTTAGGAGCTCGGACCTACGAGCAGTACTTC.

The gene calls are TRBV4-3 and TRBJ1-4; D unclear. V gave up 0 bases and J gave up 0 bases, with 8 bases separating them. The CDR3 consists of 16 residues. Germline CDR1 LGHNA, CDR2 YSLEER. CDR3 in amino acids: CASSQDPRTTNEKLFF. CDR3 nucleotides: TGCGCCAGCAGCCAAGATCCGCGGACAACTAATGAAAAACTGTTTTTT.

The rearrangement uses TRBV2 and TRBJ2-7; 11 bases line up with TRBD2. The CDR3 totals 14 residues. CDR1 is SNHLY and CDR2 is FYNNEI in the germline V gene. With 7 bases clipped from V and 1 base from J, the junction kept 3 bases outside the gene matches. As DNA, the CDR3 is TGTGCCAGCATTGGACTAGCGGGTTCCTACGAGCAGTACTTC. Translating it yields CASIGLAGSYEQYF.

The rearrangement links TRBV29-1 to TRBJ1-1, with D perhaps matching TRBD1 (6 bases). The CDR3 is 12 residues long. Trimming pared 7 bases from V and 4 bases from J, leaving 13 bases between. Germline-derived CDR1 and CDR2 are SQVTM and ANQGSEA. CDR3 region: CSGLQGPTEAFF. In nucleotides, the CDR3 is TGCAGCGGTTTACAGGGACCCACTGAAGCTTTCTTT.

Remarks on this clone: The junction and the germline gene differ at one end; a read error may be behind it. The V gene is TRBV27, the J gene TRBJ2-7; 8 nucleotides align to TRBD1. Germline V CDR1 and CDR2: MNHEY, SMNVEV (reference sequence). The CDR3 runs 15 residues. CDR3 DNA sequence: TGTGCCAGCAGTTTTACAGGGGGGCCCTCCGACGAGCAGTACTTC. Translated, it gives CASSFTGGPSDEQYF.

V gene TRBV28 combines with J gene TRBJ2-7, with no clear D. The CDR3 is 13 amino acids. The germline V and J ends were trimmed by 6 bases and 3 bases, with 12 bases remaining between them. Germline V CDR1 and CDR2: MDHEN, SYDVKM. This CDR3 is CASRLPPFYEQYF. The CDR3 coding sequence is TGTGCCAGCAGGTTGCCCCCCTTCTACGAGCAGTACTTC. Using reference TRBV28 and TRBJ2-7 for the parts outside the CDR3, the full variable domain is DVKVTQSSRYLVKRTGEKVFLECVQDMDHENMFWYRQDPGLGLRLIYFSYDVKMKEKGDIPEGYSVSREKKERFSLILESASTNQTSMYLCASRLPPFYEQYFGPGTRLTVT.

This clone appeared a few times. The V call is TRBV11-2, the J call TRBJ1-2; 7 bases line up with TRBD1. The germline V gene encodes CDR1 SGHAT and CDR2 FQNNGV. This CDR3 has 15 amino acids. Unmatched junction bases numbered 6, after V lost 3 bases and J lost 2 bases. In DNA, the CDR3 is TGTGCCAGCAGCTTTCCCAAGACAGGGAACTATGGCTACACCTTC. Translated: CASSFPKTGNYGYTF. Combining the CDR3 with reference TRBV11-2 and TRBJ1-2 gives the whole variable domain EAGVAQSPRYKIIEKRQSVAFWCNPISGHATLYWYQQILGQGPKLLIQFQNNGVVDDSQLPKDRFSAERLKGVDSTLKIQPAKLEDSAVYLCASSFPKTGNYGYTFGSGTRLTVV.

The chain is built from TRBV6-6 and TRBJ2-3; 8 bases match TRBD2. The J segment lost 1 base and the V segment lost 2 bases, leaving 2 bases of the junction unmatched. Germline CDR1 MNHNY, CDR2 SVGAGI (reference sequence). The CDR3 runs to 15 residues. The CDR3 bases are TGTGCCAGCAGTTACAGGCGGGAGGGCACAGATACGCAGTATTTT. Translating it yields CASSYRREGTDTQYF.

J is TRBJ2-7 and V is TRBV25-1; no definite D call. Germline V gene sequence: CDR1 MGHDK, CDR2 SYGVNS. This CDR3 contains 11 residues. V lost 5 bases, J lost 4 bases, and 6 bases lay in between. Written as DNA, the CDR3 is TGTGCCAGCAGTTCAAGTTACGAGCAGTACTTC. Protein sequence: CASSSSYEQYF.

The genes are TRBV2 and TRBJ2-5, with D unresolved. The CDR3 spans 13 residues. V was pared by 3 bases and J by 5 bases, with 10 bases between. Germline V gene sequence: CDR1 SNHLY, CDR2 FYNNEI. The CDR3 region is CASSDFRTETQYF. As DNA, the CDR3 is TGTGCCAGCAGTGATTTCAGGACGGAGACCCAGTACTTC. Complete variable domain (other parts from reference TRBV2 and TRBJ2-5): EPEVTQTPSHQVTQMGQEVILRCVPISNHLYFYWYRQILGQKVEFLVSFYNNEISEKSEIFDDQFSVERPDGSNFTLKIRSTKLEDSAMYFCASSDFRTETQYFGPGTRLLVL.

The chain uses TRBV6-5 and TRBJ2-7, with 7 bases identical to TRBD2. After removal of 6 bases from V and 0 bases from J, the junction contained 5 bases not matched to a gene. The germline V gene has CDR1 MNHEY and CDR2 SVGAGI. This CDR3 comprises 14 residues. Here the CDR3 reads CASSPGLYSYEQYF. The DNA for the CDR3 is TGTGCCAGCAGCCCGGGACTATACTCCTACGAGCAGTACTTC.

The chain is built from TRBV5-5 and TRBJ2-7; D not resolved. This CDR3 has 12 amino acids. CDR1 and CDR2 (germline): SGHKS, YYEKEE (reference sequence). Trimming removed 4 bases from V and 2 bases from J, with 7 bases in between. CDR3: CASSTHAYEQYF. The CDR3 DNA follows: TGTGCCAGCAGCACCCATGCCTACGAGCAGTACTTC.

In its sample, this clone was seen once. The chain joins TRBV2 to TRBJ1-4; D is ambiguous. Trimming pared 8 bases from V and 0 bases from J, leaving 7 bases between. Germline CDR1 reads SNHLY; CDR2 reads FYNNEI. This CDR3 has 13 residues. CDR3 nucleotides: TGTGCCAGCCGACCCGCAACTAATGAAAAACTGTTTTTT. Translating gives CASRPATNEKLFF.